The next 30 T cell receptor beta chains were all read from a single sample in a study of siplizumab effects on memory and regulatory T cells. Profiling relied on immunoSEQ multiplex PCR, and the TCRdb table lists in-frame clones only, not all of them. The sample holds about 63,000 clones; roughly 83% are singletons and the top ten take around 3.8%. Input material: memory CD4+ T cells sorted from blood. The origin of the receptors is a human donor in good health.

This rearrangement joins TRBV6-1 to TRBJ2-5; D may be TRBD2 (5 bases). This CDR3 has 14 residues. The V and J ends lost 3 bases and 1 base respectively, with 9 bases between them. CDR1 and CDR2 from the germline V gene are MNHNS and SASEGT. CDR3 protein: CASSEGAVQETQYF. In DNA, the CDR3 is TGTGCCAGCAGTGAGGGAGCAGTCCAAGAGACCCAGTACTTC.

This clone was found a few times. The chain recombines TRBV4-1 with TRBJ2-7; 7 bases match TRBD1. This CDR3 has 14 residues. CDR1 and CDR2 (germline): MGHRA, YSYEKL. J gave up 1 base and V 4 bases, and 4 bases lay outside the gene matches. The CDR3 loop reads CASSLRQGSYEQYF. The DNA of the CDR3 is TGCGCCAGCAGCCTACGACAGGGATCCTACGAGCAGTACTTC.

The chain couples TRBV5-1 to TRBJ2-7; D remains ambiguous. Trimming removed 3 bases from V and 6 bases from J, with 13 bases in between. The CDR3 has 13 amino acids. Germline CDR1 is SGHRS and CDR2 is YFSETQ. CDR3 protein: CASSSASTGEQYF. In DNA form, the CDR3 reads TGCGCCAGCAGCTCGGCCTCCACGGGCGAGCAGTACTTC.

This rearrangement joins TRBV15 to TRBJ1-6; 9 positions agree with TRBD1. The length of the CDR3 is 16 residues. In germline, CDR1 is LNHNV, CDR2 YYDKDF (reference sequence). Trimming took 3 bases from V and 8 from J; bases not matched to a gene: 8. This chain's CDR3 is CATSRGQGNMDSPLHF. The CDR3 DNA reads TGTGCCACCAGCAGGGGACAGGGTAACATGGATTCACCCCTCCACTTT.

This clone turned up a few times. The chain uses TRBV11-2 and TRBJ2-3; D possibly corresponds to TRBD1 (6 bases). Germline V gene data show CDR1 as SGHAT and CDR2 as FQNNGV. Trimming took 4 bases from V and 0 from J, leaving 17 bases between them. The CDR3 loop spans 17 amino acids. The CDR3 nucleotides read TGTGCCAGCAGCTCAGTGAGAACAGGGTCTAGCACAGATACGCAGTATTTT. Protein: CASSSVRTGSSTDTQYF.

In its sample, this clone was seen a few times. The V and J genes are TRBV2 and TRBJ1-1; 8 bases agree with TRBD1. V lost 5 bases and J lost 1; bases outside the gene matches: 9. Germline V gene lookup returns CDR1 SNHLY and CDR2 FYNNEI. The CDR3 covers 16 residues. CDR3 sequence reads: CASSRPGTGANTEAFF. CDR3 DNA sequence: TGTGCCAGCAGTCGTCCCGGGACAGGAGCGAACACTGAAGCTTTCTTT.

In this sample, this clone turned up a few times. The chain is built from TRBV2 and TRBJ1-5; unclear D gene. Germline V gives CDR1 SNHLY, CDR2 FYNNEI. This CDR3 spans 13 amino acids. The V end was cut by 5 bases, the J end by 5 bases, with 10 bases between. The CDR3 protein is CASSPDLDQPQHF. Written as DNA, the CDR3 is TGTGCCAGCAGTCCCGACCTAGATCAGCCCCAGCATTTT. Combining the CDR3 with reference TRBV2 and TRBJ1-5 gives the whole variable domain EPEVTQTPSHQVTQMGQEVILRCVPISNHLYFYWYRQILGQKVEFLVSFYNNEISEKSEIFDDQFSVERPDGSNFTLKIRSTKLEDSAMYFCASSPDLDQPQHFGDGTRLSIL.

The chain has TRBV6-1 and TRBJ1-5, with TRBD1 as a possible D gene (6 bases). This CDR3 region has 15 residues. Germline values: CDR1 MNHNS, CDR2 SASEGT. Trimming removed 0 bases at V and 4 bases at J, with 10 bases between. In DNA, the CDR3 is TGTGCCAGCAGTGAAGCGGCAGGGGTTAATCAGCCCCAGCATTTT. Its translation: CASSEAAGVNQPQHF.

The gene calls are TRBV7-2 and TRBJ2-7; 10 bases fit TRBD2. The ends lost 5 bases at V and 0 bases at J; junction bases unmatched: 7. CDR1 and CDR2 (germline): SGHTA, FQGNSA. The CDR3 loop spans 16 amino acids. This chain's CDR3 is CASSRLAGLTSYEQYF. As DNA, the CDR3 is TGTGCCAGCAGCAGACTAGCGGGCTTGACCTCCTACGAGCAGTACTTC.

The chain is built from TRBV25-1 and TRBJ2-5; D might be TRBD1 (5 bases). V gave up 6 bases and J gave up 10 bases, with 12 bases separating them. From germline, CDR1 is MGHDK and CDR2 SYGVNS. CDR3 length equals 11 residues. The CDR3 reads CASREQALQYF. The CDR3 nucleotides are TGTGCCAGCAGAGAACAGGCGCTCCAGTACTTC.

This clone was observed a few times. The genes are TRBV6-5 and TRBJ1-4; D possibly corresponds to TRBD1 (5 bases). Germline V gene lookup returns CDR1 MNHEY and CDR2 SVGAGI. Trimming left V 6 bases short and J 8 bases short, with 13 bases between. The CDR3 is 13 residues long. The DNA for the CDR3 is TGTGCCAGCAGGGGGGAGGACTCCGAAAAACTGTTTTTT. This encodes CASRGEDSEKLFF.

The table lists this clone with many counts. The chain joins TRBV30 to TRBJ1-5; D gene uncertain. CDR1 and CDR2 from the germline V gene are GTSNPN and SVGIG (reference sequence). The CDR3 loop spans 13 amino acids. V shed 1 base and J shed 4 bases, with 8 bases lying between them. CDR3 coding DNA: TGTGCCTGGAGTGGGGCAGATAATCAGCCCCAGCATTTT. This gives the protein CAWSGADNQPQHF.

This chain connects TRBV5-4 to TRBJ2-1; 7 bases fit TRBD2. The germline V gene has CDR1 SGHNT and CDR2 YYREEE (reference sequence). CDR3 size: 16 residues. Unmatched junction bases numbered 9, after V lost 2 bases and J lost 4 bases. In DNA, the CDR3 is TGTGCCAGCAGCTTTGGGAGGGCCGGATCGTACAATGAGCAGTTCTTC. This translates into CASSFGRAGSYNEQFF.

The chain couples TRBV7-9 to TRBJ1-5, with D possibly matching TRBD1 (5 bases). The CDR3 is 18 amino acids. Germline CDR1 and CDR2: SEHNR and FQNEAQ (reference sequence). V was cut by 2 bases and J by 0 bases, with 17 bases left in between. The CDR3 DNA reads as TGTGCCAGCAGCTTATCGGGCAGGGAAGGGATTAGCAATCAGCCCCAGCATTTT. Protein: CASSLSGREGISNQPQHF.

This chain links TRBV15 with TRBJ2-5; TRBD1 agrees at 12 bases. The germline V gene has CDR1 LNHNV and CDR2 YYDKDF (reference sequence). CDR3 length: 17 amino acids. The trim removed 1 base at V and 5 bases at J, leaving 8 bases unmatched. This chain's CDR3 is CATSRGDRGPAGETQYF. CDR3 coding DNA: TGTGCCACCAGCAGAGGGGACAGGGGGCCGGCTGGGGAGACCCAGTACTTC.

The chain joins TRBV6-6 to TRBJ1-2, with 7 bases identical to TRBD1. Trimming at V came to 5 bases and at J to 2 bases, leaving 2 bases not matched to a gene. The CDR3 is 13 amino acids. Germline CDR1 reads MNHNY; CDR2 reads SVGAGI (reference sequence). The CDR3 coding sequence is TGTGCCAGCAGTGGACAGGCCAACTATGGCTACACCTTC. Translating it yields CASSGQANYGYTF.

CDR3: CASSPGPSNLNTEAFF. In nucleotides, the CDR3 is TGTGCCAGCAGCCCAGGACCCTCTAACCTTAACACTGAAGCTTTCTTT. The chain recombines TRBV7-3 with TRBJ1-1; D remains unclear. In germline, CDR1 is SGHTA, CDR2 FQGTGA. The ends were cut back, 5 bases at V and 2 bases at J, with 18 bases in the middle. CDR3 length equals 16 residues.

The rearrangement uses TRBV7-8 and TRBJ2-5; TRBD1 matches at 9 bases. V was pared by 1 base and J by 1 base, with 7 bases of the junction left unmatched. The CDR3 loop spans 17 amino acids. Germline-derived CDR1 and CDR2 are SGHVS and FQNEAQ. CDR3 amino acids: CASSLVIRDRVQETQYF. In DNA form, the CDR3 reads TGTGCCAGCAGCTTAGTCATCCGGGACAGGGTCCAAGAGACCCAGTACTTC.

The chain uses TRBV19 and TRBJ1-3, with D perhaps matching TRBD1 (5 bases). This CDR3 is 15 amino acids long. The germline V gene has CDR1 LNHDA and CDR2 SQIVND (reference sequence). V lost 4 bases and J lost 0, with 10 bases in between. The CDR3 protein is CASSSGTISGNTIYF. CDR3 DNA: TGTGCCAGTAGTAGCGGGACGATCTCTGGAAACACCATATATTTT.

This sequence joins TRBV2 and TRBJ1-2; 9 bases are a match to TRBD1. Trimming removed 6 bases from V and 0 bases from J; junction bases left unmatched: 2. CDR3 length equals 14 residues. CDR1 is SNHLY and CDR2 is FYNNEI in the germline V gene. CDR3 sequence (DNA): TGTGCCAGCAGCGGGACAGGGACTAACTATGGCTACACCTTC. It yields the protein CASSGTGTNYGYTF.

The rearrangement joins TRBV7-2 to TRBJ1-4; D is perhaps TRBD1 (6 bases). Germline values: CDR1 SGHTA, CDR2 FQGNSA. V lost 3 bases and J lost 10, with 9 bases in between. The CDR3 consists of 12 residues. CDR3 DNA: TGTGCCAGCAGCTTTTCACAGGGAAAACTGTTTTTT. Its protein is CASSFSQGKLFF.

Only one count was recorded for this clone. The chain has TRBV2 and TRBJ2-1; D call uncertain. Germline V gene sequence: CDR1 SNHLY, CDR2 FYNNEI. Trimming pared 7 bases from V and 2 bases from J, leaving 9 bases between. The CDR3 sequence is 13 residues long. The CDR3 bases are TGTGCCAGCAACCCGAACCCCTACAATGAGCAGTTCTTC. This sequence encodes CASNPNPYNEQFF.

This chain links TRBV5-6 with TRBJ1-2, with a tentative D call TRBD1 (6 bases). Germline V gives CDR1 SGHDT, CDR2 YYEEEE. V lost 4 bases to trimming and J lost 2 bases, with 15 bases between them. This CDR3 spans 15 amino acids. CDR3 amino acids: CASSPGQRSNYGYTF. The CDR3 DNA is TGTGCCAGCAGCCCCGGACAGAGGTCGAACTATGGCTACACCTTC.

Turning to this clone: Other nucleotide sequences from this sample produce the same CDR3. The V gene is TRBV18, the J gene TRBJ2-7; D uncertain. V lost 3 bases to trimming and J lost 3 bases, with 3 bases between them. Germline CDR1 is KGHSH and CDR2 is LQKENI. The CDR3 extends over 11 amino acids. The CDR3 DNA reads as TGTGCCAGCTCACCCGACTACGAGCAGTACTTC. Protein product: CASSPDYEQYF.

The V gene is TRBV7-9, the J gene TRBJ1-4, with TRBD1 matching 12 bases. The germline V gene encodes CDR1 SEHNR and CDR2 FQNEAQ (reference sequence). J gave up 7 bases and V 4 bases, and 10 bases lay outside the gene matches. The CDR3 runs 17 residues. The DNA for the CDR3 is TGTGCCAGCAGCTCCGACCGGGGGACAGGGGGCTCTGAAAAACTGTTTTTT. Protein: CASSSDRGTGGSEKLFF.

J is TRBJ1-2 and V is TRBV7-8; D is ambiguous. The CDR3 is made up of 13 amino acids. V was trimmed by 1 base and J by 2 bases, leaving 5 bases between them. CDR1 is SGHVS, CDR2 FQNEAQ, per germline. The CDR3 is CASSLGGNYGYTF. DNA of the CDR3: TGTGCCAGCAGCTTAGGTGGGAACTATGGCTACACCTTC.

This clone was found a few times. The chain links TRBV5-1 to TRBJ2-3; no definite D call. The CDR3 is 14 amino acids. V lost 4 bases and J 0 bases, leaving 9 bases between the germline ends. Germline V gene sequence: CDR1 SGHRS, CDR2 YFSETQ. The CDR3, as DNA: TGCGCCAGCAGCATTCTCTCTAGCACAGATACGCAGTATTTT. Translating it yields CASSILSSTDTQYF.

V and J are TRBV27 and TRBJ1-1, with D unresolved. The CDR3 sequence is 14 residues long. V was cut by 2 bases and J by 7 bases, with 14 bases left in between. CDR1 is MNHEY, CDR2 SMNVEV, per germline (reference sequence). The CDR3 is CASSLGPWENEAFF. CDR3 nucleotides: TGTGCCAGCAGTTTAGGGCCCTGGGAGAATGAAGCTTTCTTT.

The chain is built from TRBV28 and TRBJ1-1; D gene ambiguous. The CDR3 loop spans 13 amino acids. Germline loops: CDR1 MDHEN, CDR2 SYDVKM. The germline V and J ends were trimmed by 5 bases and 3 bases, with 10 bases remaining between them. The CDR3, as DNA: TGTGCCAGCAGTCCTTACATGTACACTGAAGCTTTCTTT. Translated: CASSPYMYTEAFF. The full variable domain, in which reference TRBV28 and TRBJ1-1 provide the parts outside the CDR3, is DVKVTQSSRYLVKRTGEKVFLECVQDMDHENMFWYRQDPGLGLRLIYFSYDVKMKEKGDIPEGYSVSREKKERFSLILESASTNQTSMYLCASSPYMYTEAFFGQGTRLTVV.

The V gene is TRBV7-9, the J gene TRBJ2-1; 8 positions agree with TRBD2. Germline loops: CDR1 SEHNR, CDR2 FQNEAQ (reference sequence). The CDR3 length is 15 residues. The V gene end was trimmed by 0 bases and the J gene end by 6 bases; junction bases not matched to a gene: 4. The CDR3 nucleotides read TGTGCCAGCAGCTTAGCTAGCGGGACCTTCAATGAGCAGTTCTTC. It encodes CASSLASGTFNEQFF.